The clone carrying this TCR beta chain was recorded at least ten times. V was clipped by 5 bases and J by 2 bases; unmatched bases: 4. CDR1 is SGHTA and CDR2 is FQGNSA in the germline V gene. The CDR3 extends over 14 amino acids. This entry belongs to a study of T cells after yellow fever vaccination. TCRdb re-analysed the 5' RACE reads in MiXCR, keeping a single row per CDR3 protein. The sample shows some 250,000 distinct CDR3 sequences, about 7% of them seen only once. The material sequenced was CD4+ T cells sorted from PBMCs, taken 15 days after the yellow fever booster vaccination. The rearrangement links TRBV7-2 to TRBJ2-3; TRBD2 matches at 7 bases. The receptor was derived from a man aged 25-40 years who received the YFV17D yellow fever vaccine. CDR3 DNA: TGTGCCAGCAGCCGGACTAGGACCACAGATACGCAGTATTTT. It translates to CASSRTRTTDTQYF. The complete variable domain, with remaining parts taken from reference TRBV7-2 and TRBJ2-3, reads GAGVSQSPSNKVTEKGKDVELRCDPISGHTALYWYRQSLGQGLEFLIYFQGNSAPDKSGLPSDRFSAERTGGSVSTLTIQRTQQEDSAVYLCASSRTRTTDTQYFGPGTRLTVL.